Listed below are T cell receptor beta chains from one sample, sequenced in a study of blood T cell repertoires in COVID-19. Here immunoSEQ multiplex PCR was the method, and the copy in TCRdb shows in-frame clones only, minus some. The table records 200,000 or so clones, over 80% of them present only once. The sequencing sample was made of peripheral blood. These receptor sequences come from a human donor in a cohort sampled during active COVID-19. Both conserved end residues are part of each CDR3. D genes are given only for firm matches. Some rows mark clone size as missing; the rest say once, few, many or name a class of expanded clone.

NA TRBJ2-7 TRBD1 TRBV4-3 CASSLRQGARYEQYF TGCGCCAGCAGCCTACGACAGGGGGCAAGGTACGAGCAGTACTTC
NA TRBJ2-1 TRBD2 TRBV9 CASSVAGVTGLAATNEQFF TGTGCCAGCAGCGTAGCAGGGGTTACTGGACTAGCGGCAACAAATGAGCAGTTCTTC
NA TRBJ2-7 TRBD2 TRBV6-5 CASSPRGGPHEQYF TGTGCCAGCAGTCCCCGGGGGGGGCCCCACGAGCAGTACTTC
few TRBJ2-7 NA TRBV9 CASSPPVGEQYF TGTGCCAGCAGCCCCCCGGTCGGCGAGCAGTACTTC
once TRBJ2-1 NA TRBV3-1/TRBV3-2 CASSQEVQLPYNEQFF TGTGCCAGCAGCCAAGAGGTTCAACTCCCTTACAATGAGCAGTTCTTC
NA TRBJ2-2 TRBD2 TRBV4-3 CASSQAPVAGVTGELFF TGCGCCAGCAGCCAAGCCCCGGTAGCGGGAGTAACCGGGGAGCTGTTTTTT
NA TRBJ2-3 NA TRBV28 CASSWTQGDTQYF TGTGCCAGCAGTTGGACACAGGGAGATACGCAGTATTTT
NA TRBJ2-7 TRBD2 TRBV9 CASSAETSGSKNEQYF TGTGCCAGCAGCGCCGAAACTAGCGGGAGCAAAAACGAGCAGTACTTC
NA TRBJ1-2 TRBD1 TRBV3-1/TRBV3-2 CASSPYRDRGVGYGYTF TGTGCCAGCAGCCCCTACCGGGACAGGGGGGTAGGGTATGGCTACACCTTC
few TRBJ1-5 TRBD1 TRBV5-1 CASSFVGQGNQPQHF TGCGCCAGCAGCTTCGTGGGACAGGGCAATCAGCCCCAGCATTTT
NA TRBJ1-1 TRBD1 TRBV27 CASSLQGAPSTEAFF TGTGCCAGCAGTTTACAGGGGGCGCCAAGCACTGAAGCTTTCTTT
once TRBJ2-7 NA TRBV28 CASSTVYEQYF TGTGCCAGCAGTACAGTCTACGAGCAGTACTTC
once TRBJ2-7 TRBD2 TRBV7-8 CASSLGLAGGYEQYF TGTGCCAGCAGCTTAGGCCTAGCGGGAGGTTACGAGCAGTACTTC
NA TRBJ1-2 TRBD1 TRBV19 CASSSTGLEGYTF TGTGCCAGTAGTTCGACAGGGCTGGAGGGCTACACCTTC
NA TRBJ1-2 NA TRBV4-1 CASSQDSGRTSYGYTF TGCGCCAGCAGCCAAGATTCGGGTAGGACAAGCTATGGCTACACCTTC
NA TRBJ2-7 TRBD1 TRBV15 CATSRGRDRDEQYF TGTGCCACCAGCAGGGGCCGGGACAGGGACGAGCAGTACTTC
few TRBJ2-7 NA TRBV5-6 CASSYGSSSEQYF TGTGCCAGCAGCTACGGGAGTAGTTCCGAGCAGTACTTC
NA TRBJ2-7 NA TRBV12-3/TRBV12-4 CASRGGSYEQYF TGTGCCAGCAGGGGCGGGTCCTACGAGCAGTACTTC
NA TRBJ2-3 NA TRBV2 CASSEGGPGTDTQYF TGTGCCAGCAGTGAAGGGGGGCCGGGCACAGATACGCAGTATTTT
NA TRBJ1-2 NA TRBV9 CASSVGAGASYGYTF TGTGCCAGCAGCGTAGGGGCAGGGGCAAGCTATGGCTACACCTTC
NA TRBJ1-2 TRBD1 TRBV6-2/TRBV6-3 CASSRRTGGVSGYTF TGTGCCAGCAGCCGGAGGACAGGGGGCGTGAGTGGCTACACCTTC
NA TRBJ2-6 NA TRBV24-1 CATSDSGTGFGANVLTF TGTGCCACCAGTGATTCCGGGACTGGGTTCGGGGCCAACGTCCTGACTTTC
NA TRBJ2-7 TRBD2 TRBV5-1 CASSHGTSGPYEQYF TGCGCCAGCAGTCACGGGACTAGCGGCCCTTACGAGCAGTACTTC
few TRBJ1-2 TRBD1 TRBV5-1 CASSRTGGGYTF TGCGCCAGCAGCAGGACAGGGGGAGGCTACACCTTC
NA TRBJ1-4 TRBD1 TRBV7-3 CASSLKGKDRLRNEKLFF TGTGCCAGCAGCTTAAAGGGTAAGGACAGGTTAAGGAATGAAAAACTGTTTTTT
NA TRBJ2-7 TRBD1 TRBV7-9 CASSPGTGGYEQYF TGTGCCAGCAGCCCAGGGACAGGGGGCTACGAGCAGTACTTC
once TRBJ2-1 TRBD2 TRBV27 CASSPGTSGNLPSAYNEQFF TGTGCCAGCAGTCCCGGGACTAGCGGTAACCTACCCAGCGCCTACAATGAGCAGTTCTTC
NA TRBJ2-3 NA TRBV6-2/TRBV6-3 CASSYPAKGDTQYF TGTGCCAGCAGTTACCCGGCTAAGGGGGATACGCAGTATTTT
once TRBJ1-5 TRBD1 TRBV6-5 CASSKGANQPQHF TGTGCCAGCAGTAAGGGGGCTAACCAGCCCCAGCATTTT
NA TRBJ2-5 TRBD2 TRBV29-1 CSVDPAGIETQYF TGCAGCGTTGACCCAGCGGGGATAGAGACCCAGTACTTC
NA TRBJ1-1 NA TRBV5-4 CASSRPGSRNTEAFF TGTGCCAGCAGCAGGCCGGGTAGCAGGAACACTGAAGCTTTCTTT
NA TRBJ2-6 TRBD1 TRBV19 CASSVGQGRKLSSGANVLTF TGTGCCAGTAGTGTCGGACAGGGGAGGAAACTAAGCTCTGGGGCCAACGTCCTGACTTTC
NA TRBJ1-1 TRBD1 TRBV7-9 CASSQGVTEAFF TGTGCCAGCAGCCAGGGGGTCACTGAAGCTTTCTTT
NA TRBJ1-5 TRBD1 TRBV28 CAHRGGNQPQHF TGTGCCCACAGGGGGGGCAATCAGCCCCAGCATTTT
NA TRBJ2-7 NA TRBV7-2 CASSRSYEQYF TGTGCCAGCAGCCGGAGTTACGAGCAGTACTTC
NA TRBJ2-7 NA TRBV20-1 CSASRTYEQYF TGCAGTGCTAGTCGTACCTACGAGCAGTACTTC
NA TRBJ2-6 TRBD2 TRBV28 CASSLGGAGANVLTF TGTGCCAGCAGTTTAGGGGGGGCTGGGGCCAACGTCCTGACTTTC